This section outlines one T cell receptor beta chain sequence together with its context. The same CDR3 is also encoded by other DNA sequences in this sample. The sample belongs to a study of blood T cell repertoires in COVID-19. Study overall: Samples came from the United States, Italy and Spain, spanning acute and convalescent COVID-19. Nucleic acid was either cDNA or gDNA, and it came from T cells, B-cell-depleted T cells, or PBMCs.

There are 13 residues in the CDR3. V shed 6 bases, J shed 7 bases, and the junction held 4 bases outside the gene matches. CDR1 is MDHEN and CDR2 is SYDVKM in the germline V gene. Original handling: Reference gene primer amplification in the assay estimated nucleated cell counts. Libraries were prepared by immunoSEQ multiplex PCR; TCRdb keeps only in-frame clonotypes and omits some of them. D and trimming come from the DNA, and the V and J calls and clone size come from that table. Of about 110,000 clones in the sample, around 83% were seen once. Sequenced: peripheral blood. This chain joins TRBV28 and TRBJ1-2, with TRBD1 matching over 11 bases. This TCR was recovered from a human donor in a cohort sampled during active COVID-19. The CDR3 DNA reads TGTGCCAGCAGCCCGGACAGGGGGCTTGGCTACACCTTC. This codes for CASSPDRGLGYTF.